This T cell receptor beta chain was sequenced in a study of T-cell reconstitution after alpha-beta-depleted transplantation in children. A note on this clonotype: Its antigen is undetermined.

Preparing the TCRbeta library involved the use of unique molecular identifiers. TCRdb re-called the PCR reads through MiXCR, storing one row per CDR3 protein. The sample lists fewer than 1 million distinct CDR3 sequences; about 16% were seen once. Germline V gene lookup returns CDR1 KGHSH and CDR2 LQKENI. V shed 5 bases and J shed 5 bases, with 18 bases lying between them. CDR3 length: 16 residues. Overall study findings and caveats: Some patients showed high day-60 TCRbeta diversity, which derived from surviving recipient T cells and thymic progenitors. The origin of alpha-beta T cells about two months after transplant was reportedly several hundred expanded graft clones.

The receptor was derived from a male patient aged 10 to 17 who had a stem cell transplant for acute lymphoblastic leukemia, so the T cells may come from the graft donor. The V call is TRBV18, the J call TRBJ1-4; unclear D gene. Here the sequenced sample was PBMCs, mostly from graft donor cells, taken 360 days after TCRalphabeta/CD19-depleted stem cell transplant. The CDR3 DNA reads as TGTGCCAGCTCAAAGGACCTTGCTGGGGTAAATGAAAAACTGTTTTTT. Amino acids: CASSKDLAGVNEKLFF.